These 15 T cell receptor beta chains were all obtained from the same sample, sequenced in a study of cytomegalovirus exposure and HLA in healthy donors. This PCR relied on a set of 60 Vbeta primers and 13 Jbeta primers. Method: immunoSEQ multiplex PCR; TCRdb's copy keeps in-frame clones and lacks some. The sample lists about 110,000 clones, about four fifths occurring once. Sequencing was carried out using PBMCs. These TCRs come from a woman aged 30 to 39 in good health and CMV-seronegative.

The chain joins TRBV19 to TRBJ2-1, with D maybe TRBD2 (5 bases). Trimming left V 5 bases short and J 7 bases short, with 15 bases between. This CDR3 contains 14 residues. Germline-derived CDR1 and CDR2 are LNHDA and SQIVND (reference sequence). The DNA of the CDR3 is TGTGCCAGTAGTCCGGGCCCCCCGGGGAATGAGCAGTTCTTC. It translates to CASSPGPPGNEQFF.

The V and J genes are TRBV9 and TRBJ2-3; D gene uncertain. Trimming took off 0 bases at V and 0 bases at J, with 8 bases between the two ends. In germline, CDR1 is SGDLS, CDR2 YYNGEE. The CDR3 contains 15 residues. In DNA, the CDR3 is TGTGCCAGCAGCGTAGCTCGAACTAGCACAGATACGCAGTATTTT. It is translated as CASSVARTSTDTQYF.

The chain employs TRBV4-1 and TRBJ1-3; D uncertain. Trimming took 0 bases from V and 0 from J, leaving 9 bases between them. CDR1 MGHRA and CDR2 YSYEKL come from the germline V gene. The CDR3 loop spans 16 amino acids. CDR3 region: CASSQEIPSSGNTIYF. The CDR3 DNA reads as TGCGCCAGCAGCCAAGAGATTCCCAGCTCTGGAAACACCATATATTTT.

The chain carries TRBV11-2 and TRBJ2-7; D gene unclear. Germline loops: CDR1 SGHAT, CDR2 FQNNGV. The V end was cut by 5 bases, the J end by 6 bases, with 14 bases between. This CDR3 is 13 amino acids long. CDR3 DNA: TGTGCCAGCAGCCCACTCTTCTTGAGCGAGCAGTACTTC. It translates to CASSPLFLSEQYF.

The chain has TRBV19 and TRBJ2-2; 12 bases map to TRBD1. There are 20 residues in the CDR3. V dropped 5 bases and J dropped 4; count of bases not matched to a gene: 17. Germline CDR1 and CDR2: LNHDA and SQIVND (reference sequence). CDR3 in amino acids: CASSRHSFPGQGALTGELFF. The CDR3 DNA reads TGTGCCAGTAGTCGCCACTCCTTTCCGGGACAGGGGGCTCTCACCGGGGAGCTGTTTTTT.

V gene TRBV6-1 combines with J gene TRBJ1-3; the D gene is possibly TRBD1 (6 bases). The CDR3 covers 15 residues. Germline CDR1 is MNHNS and CDR2 is SASEGT. V lost 3 bases and J 4 bases, leaving 13 bases between the germline ends. The CDR3 coding sequence is TGTGCCAGCAGTGATCTGGGGGGGCTCGGAAACACCATATATTTT. This sequence encodes CASSDLGGLGNTIYF.

This chain joins TRBV19 and TRBJ1-4; D unclear. From germline, CDR1 is LNHDA and CDR2 SQIVND (reference sequence). Trimming left V 8 bases short and J 5 bases short, with 18 bases between. The CDR3 runs 15 residues. The CDR3 DNA follows: TGTGCCAGTTCTCTAACAGCCTTGCCCAATGAAAAACTGTTTTTT. This codes for CASSLTALPNEKLFF.

The chain is built from TRBV6-5 and TRBJ2-7; 7 nucleotides align to TRBD1. The ends lost 5 bases at V and 6 bases at J; junction bases unmatched: 10. The germline V gene encodes CDR1 MNHEY and CDR2 SVGAGI. This CDR3 has 14 amino acids. The CDR3 protein is CASSTIQGMGEQYF. In nucleotides, the CDR3 is TGTGCCAGCAGTACGATACAGGGGATGGGCGAGCAGTACTTC.

Comment on this clone: This sample also contains other DNA sequences that code for the same CDR3. The chain employs TRBV29-1 and TRBJ2-1; 10 nucleotides match TRBD2. From germline, CDR1 is SQVTM and CDR2 ANQGSEA. CDR3 length: 13 residues. J gave up 3 bases and V 4 bases, and 0 bases lay outside the gene matches. CDR3 residues: CSVGTSGYNEQFF. As DNA, the CDR3 is TGCAGCGTTGGGACTAGCGGCTACAATGAGCAGTTCTTC.

The chain joins TRBV27 to TRBJ2-2; 9 positions match TRBD2. V lost 3 bases and J lost 5; bases outside the gene matches: 1. Germline lookup yields CDR1 MNHEY and CDR2 SMNVEV (reference sequence). CDR3 length: 14 amino acids. The CDR3 loop is CASSFTSGTGELFF. Written as DNA, the CDR3 is TGTGCCAGCAGTTTTACTAGCGGGACCGGGGAGCTGTTTTTT.

This clone was seen once. The chain recombines TRBV5-1 with TRBJ1-5, with unresolved D. This CDR3 has 15 residues. CDR1 SGHRS and CDR2 YFSETQ come from the germline V gene. Trimming left V 0 bases short and J 9 bases short, with 16 bases between. The CDR3 DNA reads TGCGCCAGCAGCTTGGAGGGCGGAGGTTCCGGGCCCCAGCATTTT. It yields the protein CASSLEGGGSGPQHF. Full variable domain (outside the CDR3, taken from reference TRBV5-1 and TRBJ1-5): KAGVTQTPRYLIKTRGQQVTLSCSPISGHRSVSWYQQTPGQGLQFLFEYFSETQRNKGNFPGRFSGRQFSNSRSEMNVSTLELGDSALYLCASSLEGGGSGPQHFGDGTRLSIL.

The chain employs TRBV11-2 and TRBJ1-3; 8 bases agree with TRBD1. With 5 bases clipped from V and 3 bases from J, the junction kept 3 bases outside the gene matches. This CDR3 is built from 14 residues. Germline CDR1 SGHAT, CDR2 FQNNGV. CDR3 protein: CASSLRGLGNTIYF. CDR3 coding DNA: TGTGCCAGCAGCCTCAGGGGGCTTGGAAACACCATATATTTT.

This rearrangement joins TRBV7-6 to TRBJ1-2; 7 bases match TRBD1. Trimming took 5 bases from V and 8 from J; bases not matched to a gene: 17. The CDR3 is 16 amino acids. The germline gives CDR1 SGHVS, CDR2 FNYEAQ. This CDR3 reads CASSLSRGPGEAGYTF. The CDR3 region has the DNA TGTGCCAGCAGCCTTAGTAGGGGGCCAGGGGAGGCGGGCTACACCTTC.

Here the CDR3 reads CASSPQKTAGTEAFF. Here the CDR3 DNA reads TGTGCCAGCTCACCCCAAAAGACAGCGGGCACTGAAGCTTTCTTT. The V and J genes are TRBV18 and TRBJ1-1; D is possibly TRBD1 (5 bases). Deletions cut 3 bases from V and 4 bases from J, with 15 bases between. The CDR3 has 15 amino acids. CDR1 KGHSH and CDR2 LQKENI come from the germline V gene.

The V and J genes are TRBV7-9 and TRBJ2-2; 13 bases fit TRBD2. CDR3 length equals 17 residues. Per germline, CDR1 SEHNR and CDR2 FQNEAQ (reference sequence). V was pared by 4 bases and J by 5 bases, with 7 bases of the junction left unmatched. The CDR3 DNA reads TGTGCCAGCAGCTATCGGACTAGCGGGAGTGGTACCGGGGAGCTGTTTTTT. It is translated as CASSYRTSGSGTGELFF.